Following are 13 T cell receptor beta chains from one sample sequenced in a study of OX40 agonist ivuxolimab in advanced cancers. Some clones are missing from TCRdb's copy, which holds only in-frame ones; the method was immunoSEQ multiplex PCR. The data contain tens of thousands of clones, about 90% of them singletons. The sequenced sample was CD4+ or CD8+ T cells sorted from blood, obtained in a trial of the OX40 agonist ivuxolimab. Every receptor here comes from an adult with an advanced solid tumor such as melanoma, head and neck, liver or kidney cancer.

The V and J genes are TRBV5-1 and TRBJ2-3, with 10 positions matching TRBD2. CDR1 is SGHRS and CDR2 is YFSETQ in the germline V gene. The CDR3 sequence is 18 residues long. The V segment lost 1 base and the J segment 5 bases; nucleotides outside the gene matches: 13. Here the CDR3 reads CASSLQPPSGSTGDTQYF. The CDR3 bases are TGCGCCAGCAGCTTGCAGCCCCCTAGCGGGAGCACGGGAGATACGCAGTATTTT.

This clone was recorded only once. The chain has TRBV11-2 and TRBJ2-1, with D unclear. In germline, CDR1 is SGHAT, CDR2 FQNNGV. Trimming left V 5 bases short and J 4 bases short, with 18 bases between. CDR3 size: 16 residues. The chain's CDR3 is CASSRALGPGYNEQFF. The DNA for the CDR3 is TGTGCCAGCAGCAGAGCCCTGGGCCCCGGATACAATGAGCAGTTCTTC.

The rearrangement links TRBV28 to TRBJ2-7, with D tentatively TRBD2 (6 bases). The CDR3 contains 15 residues. Per germline, CDR1 MDHEN and CDR2 SYDVKM. V lost 8 bases to trimming and J lost 0 bases, with 17 bases between them. The DNA of the CDR3 is TGTGCCAGCTTATCCACGGGGGTAAGCTCCTACGAGCAGTACTTC. It specifies CASLSTGVSSYEQYF.

The gene calls are TRBV6-9 and TRBJ1-2; D unclear. The ends were cut back, 3 bases at V and 8 bases at J, with 13 bases in the middle. This CDR3 spans 13 amino acids. Germline assignment: CDR1 MNHGY and CDR2 SVAAGI. The DNA of the CDR3 is TGTGCCAGCAGTTACTCAGTCCGTGGCGGCTACACCTTC. Translation: CASSYSVRGGYTF.

The chain employs TRBV14 and TRBJ2-4; no reliable D call. Trimming shortened V by 0 bases and J by 9 bases, and 15 bases separated the two germline ends. The CDR3 is 15 amino acids. The germline V gene encodes CDR1 SGHDN and CDR2 FVKESK. CDR3 sequence (DNA): TGTGCCAGCAGCCAAGATCGGCCGGAGAATAGCATTCAGTACTTC. This gives the protein CASSQDRPENSIQYF.

This chain uses TRBV2 with TRBJ1-2, with TRBD1 matching over 10 bases. The CDR3 is made up of 14 amino acids. The ends lost 7 bases at V and 6 bases at J; junction bases unmatched: 8. Germline V gene lookup returns CDR1 SNHLY and CDR2 FYNNEI. CDR3 nucleotides: TGTGCCAGCACAGAGACAGGGGGCGACGATGGCTACACCTTC. It translates to CASTETGGDDGYTF.

The CDR3 protein is CASSKYNEQFF. The CDR3, as DNA: TGTGCCAGCAGCAAATACAATGAGCAGTTCTTC. The J gene is TRBJ2-1, the V gene TRBV21-1. TRBV21-1 is termed a pseudogene. CDR3 length equals 11 residues.

CDR3 DNA: TGTGCCAGCAGTGATCAGGATGGGGTCGGACCCCTCCACTTT. Translation: CASSDQDGVGPLHF. This chain links TRBV6-4 with TRBJ1-6; D is ambiguous. V lost 3 bases and J 12 bases, leaving 15 bases between the germline ends. Germline loops: CDR1 MRHNA, CDR2 SNTAGT. CDR3 size: 14 residues.

The CDR3 DNA reads as TGTGCCAGCGCATGGGACCGCAATGAGCAGTTCTTC. Encoded protein: CASAWDRNEQFF. V gene TRBV18 combines with J gene TRBJ2-1, with D perhaps given as TRBD1 or TRBD2 (5 bases each). The CDR3 is made up of 12 amino acids. The germline gives CDR1 KGHSH, CDR2 LQKENI. V was cut by 8 bases and J by 6 bases, with 11 bases left in between.

The genes are TRBV6-1 and TRBJ1-1; a possible D gene is TRBD1 (5 bases). Looked up from germline, CDR1 is MNHNS and CDR2 is SASEGT. This CDR3 comprises 12 residues. V was clipped by 7 bases and J by 3 bases, with 9 bases between them. The CDR3 DNA sequence: TGTGCCAGCATCACGGGGGACACTGAAGCTTTCTTT. Its protein is CASITGDTEAFF.

The table lists this clone with a count of one. The chain has TRBV2 and TRBJ1-3; D is undetermined. This CDR3 spans 15 amino acids. V was trimmed by 1 base and J by 0 bases, leaving 7 bases between them. Per germline, CDR1 SNHLY and CDR2 FYNNEI. Here the CDR3 reads CASSEELYSGNTIYF. CDR3 DNA: TGTGCCAGCAGTGAAGAGTTGTACTCTGGAAACACCATATATTTT.

This chain joins TRBV11-3 and TRBJ2-5; TRBD2 matches 7 bases. V was pared by 6 bases and J by 1 base, with 8 bases of the junction left unmatched. Germline V gene lookup returns CDR1 SGHNT and CDR2 YENEEA. The CDR3 extends over 15 amino acids. This CDR3 is CASSALLASQETQYF. The CDR3 nucleotides read TGTGCCAGCAGTGCCCTACTAGCGAGCCAAGAGACCCAGTACTTC.

J is TRBJ1-5 and V is TRBV6-4; D is undetermined. Germline assignment: CDR1 MRHNA and CDR2 SNTAGT. This CDR3 is 14 amino acids long. Trimming left V 5 bases short and J 0 bases short, with 8 bases between. The CDR3 reads CASSRENSNQPQHF. CDR3 coding DNA: TGTGCCAGCAGTAGGGAGAATAGCAATCAGCCCCAGCATTTT.